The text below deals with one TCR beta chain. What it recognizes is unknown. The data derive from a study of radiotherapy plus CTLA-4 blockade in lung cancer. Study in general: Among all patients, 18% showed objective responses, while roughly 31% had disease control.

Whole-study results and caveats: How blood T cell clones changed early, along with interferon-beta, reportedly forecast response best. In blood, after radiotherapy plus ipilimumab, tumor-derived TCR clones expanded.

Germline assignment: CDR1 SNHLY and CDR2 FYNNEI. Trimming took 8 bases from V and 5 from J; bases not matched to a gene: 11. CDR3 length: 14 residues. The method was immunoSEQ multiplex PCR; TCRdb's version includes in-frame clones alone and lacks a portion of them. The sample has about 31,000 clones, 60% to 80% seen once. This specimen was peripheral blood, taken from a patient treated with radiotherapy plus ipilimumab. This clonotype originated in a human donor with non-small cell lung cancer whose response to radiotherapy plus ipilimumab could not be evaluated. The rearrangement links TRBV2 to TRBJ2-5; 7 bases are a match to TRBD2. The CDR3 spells CASGRAGKAETQYF. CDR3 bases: TGTGCCAGCGGGAGGGCGGGGAAGGCGGAGACCCAGTACTTC.